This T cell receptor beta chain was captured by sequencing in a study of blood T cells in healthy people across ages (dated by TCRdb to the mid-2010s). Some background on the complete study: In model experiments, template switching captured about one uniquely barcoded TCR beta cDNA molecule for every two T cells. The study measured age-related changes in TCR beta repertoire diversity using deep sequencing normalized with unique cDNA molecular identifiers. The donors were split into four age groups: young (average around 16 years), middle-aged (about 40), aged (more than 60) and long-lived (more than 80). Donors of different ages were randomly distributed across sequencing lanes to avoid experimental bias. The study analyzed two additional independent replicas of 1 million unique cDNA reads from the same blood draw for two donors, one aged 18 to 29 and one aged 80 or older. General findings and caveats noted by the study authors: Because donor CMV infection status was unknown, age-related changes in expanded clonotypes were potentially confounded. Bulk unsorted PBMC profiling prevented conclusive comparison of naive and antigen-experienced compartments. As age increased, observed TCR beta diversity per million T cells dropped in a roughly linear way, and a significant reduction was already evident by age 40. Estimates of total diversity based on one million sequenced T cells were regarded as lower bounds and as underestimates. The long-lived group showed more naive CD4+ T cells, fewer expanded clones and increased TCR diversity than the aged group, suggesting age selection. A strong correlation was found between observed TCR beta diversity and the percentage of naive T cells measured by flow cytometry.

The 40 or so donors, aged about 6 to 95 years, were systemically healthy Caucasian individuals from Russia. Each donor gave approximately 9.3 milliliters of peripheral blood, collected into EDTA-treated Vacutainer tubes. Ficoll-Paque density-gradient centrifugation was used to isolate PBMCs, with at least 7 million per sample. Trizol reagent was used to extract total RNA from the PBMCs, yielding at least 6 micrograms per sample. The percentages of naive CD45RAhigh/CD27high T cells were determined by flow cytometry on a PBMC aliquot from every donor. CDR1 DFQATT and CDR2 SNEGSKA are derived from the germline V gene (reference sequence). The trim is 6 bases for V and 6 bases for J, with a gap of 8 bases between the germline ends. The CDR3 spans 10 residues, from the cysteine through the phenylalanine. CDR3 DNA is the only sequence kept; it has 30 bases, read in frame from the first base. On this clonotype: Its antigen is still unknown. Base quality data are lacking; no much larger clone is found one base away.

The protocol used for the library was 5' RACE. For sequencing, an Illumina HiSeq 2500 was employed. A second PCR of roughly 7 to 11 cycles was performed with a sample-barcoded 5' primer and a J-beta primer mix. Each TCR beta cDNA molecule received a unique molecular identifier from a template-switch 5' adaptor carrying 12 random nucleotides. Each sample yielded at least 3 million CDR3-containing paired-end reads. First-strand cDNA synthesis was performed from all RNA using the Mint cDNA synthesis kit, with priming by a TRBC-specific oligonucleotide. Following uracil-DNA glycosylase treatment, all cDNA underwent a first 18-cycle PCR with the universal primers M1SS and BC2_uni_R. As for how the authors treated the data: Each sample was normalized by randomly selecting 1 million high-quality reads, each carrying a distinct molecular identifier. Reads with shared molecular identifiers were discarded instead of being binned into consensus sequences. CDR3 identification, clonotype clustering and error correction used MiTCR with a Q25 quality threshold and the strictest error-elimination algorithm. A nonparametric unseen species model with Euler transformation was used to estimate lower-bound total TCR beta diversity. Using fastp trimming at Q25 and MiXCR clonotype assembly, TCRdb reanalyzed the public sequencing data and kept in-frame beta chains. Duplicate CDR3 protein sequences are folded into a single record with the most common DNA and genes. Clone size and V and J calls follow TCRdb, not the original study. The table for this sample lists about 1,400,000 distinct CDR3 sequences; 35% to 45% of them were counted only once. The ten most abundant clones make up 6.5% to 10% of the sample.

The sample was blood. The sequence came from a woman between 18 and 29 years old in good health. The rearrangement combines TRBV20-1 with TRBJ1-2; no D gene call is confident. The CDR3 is CSAEADGYTF. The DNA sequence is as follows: TGCAGTGCGGAGGCCGATGGCTACACCTTC.